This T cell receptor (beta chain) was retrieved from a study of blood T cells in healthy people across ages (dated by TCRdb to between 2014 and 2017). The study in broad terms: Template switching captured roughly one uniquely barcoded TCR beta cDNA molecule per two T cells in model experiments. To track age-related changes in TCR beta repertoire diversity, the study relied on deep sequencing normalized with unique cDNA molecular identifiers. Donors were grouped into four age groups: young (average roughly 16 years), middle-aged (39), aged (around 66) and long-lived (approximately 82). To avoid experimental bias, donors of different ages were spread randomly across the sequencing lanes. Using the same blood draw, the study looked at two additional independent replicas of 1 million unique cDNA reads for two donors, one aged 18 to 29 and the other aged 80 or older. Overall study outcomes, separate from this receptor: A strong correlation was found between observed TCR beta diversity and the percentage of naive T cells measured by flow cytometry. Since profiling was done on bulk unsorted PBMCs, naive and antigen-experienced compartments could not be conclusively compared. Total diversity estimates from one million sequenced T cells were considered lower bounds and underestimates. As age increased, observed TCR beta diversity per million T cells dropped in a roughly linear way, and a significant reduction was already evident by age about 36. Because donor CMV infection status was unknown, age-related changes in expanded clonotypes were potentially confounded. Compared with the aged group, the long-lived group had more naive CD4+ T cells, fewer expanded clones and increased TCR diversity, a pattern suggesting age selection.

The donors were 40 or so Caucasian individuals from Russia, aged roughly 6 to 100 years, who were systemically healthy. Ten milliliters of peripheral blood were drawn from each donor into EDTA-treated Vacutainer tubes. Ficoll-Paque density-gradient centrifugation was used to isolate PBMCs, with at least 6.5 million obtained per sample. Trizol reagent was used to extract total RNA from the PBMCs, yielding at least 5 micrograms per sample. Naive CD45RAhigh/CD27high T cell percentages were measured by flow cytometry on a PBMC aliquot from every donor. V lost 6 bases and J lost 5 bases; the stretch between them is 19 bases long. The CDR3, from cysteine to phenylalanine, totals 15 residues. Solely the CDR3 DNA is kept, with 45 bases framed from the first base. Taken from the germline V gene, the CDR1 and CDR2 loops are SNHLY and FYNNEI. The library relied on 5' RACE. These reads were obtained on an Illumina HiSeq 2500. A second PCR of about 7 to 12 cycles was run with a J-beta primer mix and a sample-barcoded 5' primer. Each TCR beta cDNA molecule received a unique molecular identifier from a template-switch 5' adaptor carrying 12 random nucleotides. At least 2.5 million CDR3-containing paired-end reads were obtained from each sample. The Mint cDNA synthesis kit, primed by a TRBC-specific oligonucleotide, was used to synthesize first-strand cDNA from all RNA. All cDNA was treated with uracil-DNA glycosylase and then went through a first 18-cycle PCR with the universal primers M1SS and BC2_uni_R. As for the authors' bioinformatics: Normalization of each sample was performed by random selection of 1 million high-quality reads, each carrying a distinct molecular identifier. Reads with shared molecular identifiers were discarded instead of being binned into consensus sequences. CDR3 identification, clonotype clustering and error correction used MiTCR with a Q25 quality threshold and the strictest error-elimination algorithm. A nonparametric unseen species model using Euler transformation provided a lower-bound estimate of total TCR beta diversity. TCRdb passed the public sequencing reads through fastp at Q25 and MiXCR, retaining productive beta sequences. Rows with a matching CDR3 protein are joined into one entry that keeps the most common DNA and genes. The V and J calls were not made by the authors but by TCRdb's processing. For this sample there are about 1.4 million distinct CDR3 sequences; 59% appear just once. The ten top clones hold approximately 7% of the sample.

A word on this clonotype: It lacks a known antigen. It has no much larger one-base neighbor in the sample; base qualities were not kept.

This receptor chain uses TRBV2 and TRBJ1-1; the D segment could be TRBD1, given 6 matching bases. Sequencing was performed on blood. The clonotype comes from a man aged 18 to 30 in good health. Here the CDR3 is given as CASRDNKGVWTEAFF. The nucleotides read TGTGCCAGCAGGGACAACAAGGGGGTATGGACTGAAGCTTTCTTT.